A single sample gave rise to the 30 T cell receptor beta chains below, sequenced in a study of T-cell reconstitution after alpha-beta-depleted transplantation in children (dated by TCRdb to the mid-2010s). The intended sense of this specimen's treatment or condition label: allogeneic hematopoietic cell transplantation with graft depleted of TCRalphabeta T cells and CD19 B cells. Receptors were amplified or captured by PCR. TCRdb names Illumina HiSeq 2500 as the instrument used. TCR library preparation used molecular barcoding, with unique molecular identifiers applied to normalize quantification of the TCRbeta repertoire. TCRdb ran its own pipeline on the public reads, namely fastp trimming at Q25 and MiXCR clone calling, and kept in-frame beta chains. Rows are unified per CDR3 protein, each entry keeping the most common DNA and genes. This sample has 500,000 to 750,000 distinct CDR3 sequences in its table, and approximately 12% of those were observed once. Jointly, the top ten make up around 2.2% of the sample.

The sequenced sample was PBMCs, mostly from graft donor cells, obtained 360 days after TCRalphabeta/CD19-depleted stem cell transplant. Receptors were obtained from a male patient younger than 18 who had a stem cell transplant for acute myeloid leukemia, so the T cells may come from the graft donor.

The chain is built from TRBV20-1 and TRBJ2-7, with 12 bases aligning to TRBD1. Germline V gene sequence: CDR1 DFQATT, CDR2 SNEGSKA (reference sequence). CDR3 size: 13 residues. Trimming took 5 bases from V and 4 from J; bases not matched to a gene: 3. The DNA of the CDR3 is TGCAGTGCTCTGGGACAGGGGGCTTACGAGCAGTACTTC. Its protein product is CSALGQGAYEQYF.

V gene TRBV9 combines with J gene TRBJ2-7; TRBD2 matches at 7 bases. Losses at the gene ends were 4 bases for V and 3 bases for J; bases not matched to a gene: 10. The CDR3 sequence is 15 residues long. Germline assignment: CDR1 SGDLS and CDR2 YYNGEE. The CDR3, as DNA: TGTGCCAGCAGCACCGGGACTACTATATTCTACGAGCAGTACTTC. This gives the protein CASSTGTTIFYEQYF.

The V call is TRBV6-5, the J call TRBJ2-5; 11 bases line up with TRBD2. The CDR3 is made up of 16 amino acids. The ends lost 4 bases at V and 4 bases at J; junction bases unmatched: 8. Germline V gene lookup returns CDR1 MNHEY and CDR2 SVGAGI. The CDR3 sequence is CASSSRVAGGLETQYF. DNA of the CDR3: TGTGCCAGCAGTTCACGGGTAGCGGGAGGGTTAGAGACCCAGTACTTC.

This clonotype turned up a few times. This sequence joins TRBV4-3 and TRBJ2-4, with TRBD2 matching over 8 bases. The CDR3 has 17 amino acids. Per the germline V gene, CDR1 is LGHNA and CDR2 is YSLEER. V shed 4 bases and J 3 bases; nucleotides not matched to a gene: 11. This CDR3 reads CASSREAGAFDKNIQYF. CDR3 in DNA: TGCGCCAGCAGCCGAGAAGCGGGAGCATTTGACAAAAACATTCAGTACTTC.

The chain joins TRBV12-3 or TRBV12-4 to TRBJ2-6; 8 bases are a match to TRBD1. The V gene end was trimmed by 3 bases and the J gene end by 0 bases; junction bases not matched to a gene: 7. The CDR3 has 18 amino acids. CDR3 nucleotide sequence: TGTGCCAGCAGTTTCTTCGGGACAGGCACCTCTGGGGCCAACGTCCTGACTTTC. This encodes CASSFFGTGTSGANVLTF.

This clonotype was picked up many times. The chain joins TRBV12-3 or TRBV12-4 to TRBJ2-1; 14 bases map to TRBD2. The CDR3 is 18 residues long. The trim removed 5 bases at V and 5 bases at J, leaving 11 bases unmatched. The CDR3 DNA reads TGTGCCAGCAGTCCGGGACTAGCGGGAGTTCAACCCCACAATGAGCAGTTCTTC. Its protein product is CASSPGLAGVQPHNEQFF.

In its sample, this clonotype was seen a few times. The chain recombines TRBV12-3 or TRBV12-4 with TRBJ2-3, with D unclear. Trimming took 3 bases from V and 2 from J, leaving 9 bases between them. The CDR3 length is 14 residues. CDR3 nucleotide sequence: TGTGCCAGCAGTTTGGCAATCCCCACAGATACGCAGTATTTT. Its translation is CASSLAIPTDTQYF.

The chain carries TRBV10-3 and TRBJ1-6; D gene ambiguous. This CDR3 has 12 amino acids. Germline loops: CDR1 ENHRY, CDR2 SYGVKD. V was trimmed by 9 bases and J by 11 bases, leaving 14 bases between them. CDR3 residues: CAMRDDETPLHF. The CDR3 DNA is TGTGCCATGCGTGATGACGAGACACCCCTCCACTTT.

V is TRBV5-5 and J is TRBJ2-1, with 12 bases fitting TRBD2. The germline V gene has CDR1 SGHKS and CDR2 YYEKEE (reference sequence). The CDR3 extends over 17 amino acids. With 3 bases clipped from V and 8 bases from J, the junction kept 12 bases outside the gene matches. This chain's CDR3 is CASSSGLAGSFFDEQFF. The CDR3 DNA reads TGTGCCAGCAGCTCCGGACTAGCGGGGAGTTTTTTCGATGAGCAGTTCTTC.

In this sample, this clonotype turned up a few times. V is TRBV4-3 and J is TRBJ2-2; D uncertain. V was cut by 0 bases and J by 0 bases, with 2 bases left in between. The CDR3 spans 14 residues. CDR1 is LGHNA and CDR2 is YSLEER in the germline V gene. The CDR3 region has the DNA TGCGCCAGCAGCCAAGACTCGAACACCGGGGAGCTGTTTTTT. It specifies CASSQDSNTGELFF.

This clonotype occurred many times. The rearrangement links TRBV29-1 to TRBJ2-3, with 7 bases matching TRBD2. Germline V gene data show CDR1 as SQVTM and CDR2 as ANQGSEA. V was pared by 4 bases and J by 3 bases, with 4 bases of the junction left unmatched. This CDR3 is built from 13 residues. CDR3 loop: CSVAGRLTDTQYF. CDR3 nucleotide sequence: TGCAGCGTTGCCGGGAGGCTGACAGATACGCAGTATTTT.

This clonotype was observed a few times. The chain combines TRBV24-1 with TRBJ2-5; D may match TRBD1 or TRBD2 (5 bases each). Germline CDR1 and CDR2: KGHDR and SFDVKD. Deletions cut 3 bases from V and 2 bases from J, with 12 bases between. The CDR3 is 15 amino acids. This CDR3 is CATSDPGPPQETQYF. As DNA, the CDR3 is TGTGCCACCAGTGATCCGGGACCACCACAAGAGACCCAGTACTTC.

The chain carries TRBV11-1 and TRBJ1-3; D is ambiguous. CDR3 length: 18 residues. Germline V lookup: CDR1 SGHAT, CDR2 FQDESV (reference sequence). V was cut by 4 bases and J by 0 bases, with 19 bases left in between. CDR3 nucleotide sequence: TGTGCCAGCAGCTCTCCCGGAGCCACATCGAGCTCTGGAAACACCATATATTTT. This encodes CASSSPGATSSSGNTIYF.

The V call is TRBV7-2, the J call TRBJ2-3; D gene ambiguous. Between the trimmed V and J ends, which lost 5 bases and 0 bases, there was a span of 12 bases. CDR1 is SGHTA and CDR2 is FQGNSA in the germline V gene. There are 15 residues in the CDR3. CDR3 nucleotide sequence: TGTGCCAGCAGCGCAGGTTGGCGAAGCACAGATACGCAGTATTTT. Encoded protein: CASSAGWRSTDTQYF.

This sequence joins TRBV20-1 and TRBJ2-2; 11 positions agree with TRBD2. This CDR3 has 15 amino acids. The V gene's germline CDR1 is DFQATT and CDR2 SNEGSKA (reference sequence). The ends lost 3 bases at V and 7 bases at J; junction bases unmatched: 7. The CDR3 protein is CSASWLAGGGGELFF. The CDR3, as DNA: TGCAGTGCTAGCTGGCTAGCGGGAGGTGGCGGGGAGCTGTTTTTT.

This clonotype was recorded a few times. The chain links TRBV11-2 to TRBJ2-7; no definite D call. The CDR3 runs 12 residues. Trimming removed 2 bases at V and 4 bases at J, with 6 bases between. The germline V gene encodes CDR1 SGHAT and CDR2 FQNNGV. The CDR3 loop reads CASSLTQYEQYF. In nucleotides, the CDR3 is TGTGCCAGCAGCTTAACACAGTACGAGCAGTACTTC.

The table lists this clonotype with a few counts. The V and J genes are TRBV4-3 and TRBJ2-7, with 7 nucleotides matching TRBD2. The germline V gene encodes CDR1 LGHNA and CDR2 YSLEER. CDR3 length equals 14 residues. V was pared by 4 bases and J by 2 bases, with 5 bases of the junction left unmatched. CDR3 amino acids: CASSREGGAYEQYF. Here the CDR3 DNA reads TGCGCCAGCAGCCGGGAGGGTGGAGCCTACGAGCAGTACTTC.

This clonotype was found a few times. The chain's CDR3 is CSARAGNNSPLHF. The CDR3 DNA reads as TGCAGTGCTAGAGCGGGTAATAATTCACCCCTCCACTTT. V and J are TRBV20-1 and TRBJ1-6; D gene ambiguous. The V gene lost 1 base and the J gene lost 5 bases, with 6 bases spanning the gap. Germline lookup yields CDR1 DFQATT and CDR2 SNEGSKA (reference sequence). The CDR3 length is 13 residues.

The table lists this clonotype with a few counts. The V and J genes are TRBV23-1 and TRBJ2-1, with 10 bases that match TRBD2. TRBV23-1 carries the ORF label, with uncertain function. V shed 7 bases, J shed 5 bases, and the junction held 5 bases outside the gene matches. The CDR3 consists of 14 residues. CDR3 sequence (DNA): TGCGCCAGCATGCCGAGCGGGAGGGACAATGAGCAGTTCTTC. It codes for CASMPSGRDNEQFF.

This clonotype has only a few counts. This chain joins TRBV29-1 and TRBJ1-1; no clear D gene. The CDR3 spans 13 residues. V was clipped by 4 bases and J by 1 base, with 10 bases between them. The V gene's germline CDR1 is SQVTM and CDR2 ANQGSEA. CDR3 region: CSVARLWNTEAFF. The CDR3 DNA reads TGCAGCGTTGCCAGGTTGTGGAACACTGAAGCTTTCTTT.

This chain uses TRBV7-8 with TRBJ2-1; possibly TRBD2 for D (7 bases). V was pared by 2 bases and J by 0 bases, with 17 bases between. Germline V gene data show CDR1 as SGHVS and CDR2 as FQNEAQ. This CDR3 has 18 residues. CDR3 in DNA: TGTGCCAGCAGCTTACCACGAGGGGGGGAGAGCTCCTACAATGAGCAGTTCTTC. Translated, it gives CASSLPRGGESSYNEQFF.

This clonotype came up a few times. The chain has TRBV27 and TRBJ2-3; 8 bases fit TRBD2. V was pared by 5 bases and J by 2 bases, with 15 bases of the junction left unmatched. CDR1 and CDR2 (germline): MNHEY, SMNVEV (reference sequence). There are 18 residues in the CDR3. The CDR3 spells CASSPPLLVAGITDTQYF. In nucleotides, the CDR3 is TGTGCCAGCAGTCCACCCCTGTTGGTAGCGGGGATCACAGATACGCAGTATTTT.

Ten or more counts support this clonotype. This chain links TRBV28 with TRBJ1-3, with 7 bases lining up with TRBD1. The trim removed 6 bases at V and 0 bases at J, leaving 8 bases unmatched. The germline V gene encodes CDR1 MDHEN and CDR2 SYDVKM. The CDR3 extends over 16 amino acids. Written as DNA, the CDR3 is TGTGCCAGCAGCCGGGGACAGCGACTCTCTGGAAACACCATATATTTT. It encodes CASSRGQRLSGNTIYF.

The chain combines TRBV12-3 or TRBV12-4 with TRBJ1-5, with 7 bases identical to TRBD1. V lost 2 bases, J lost 0 bases, and 10 bases stayed unmatched. CDR3 size: 18 residues. The chain's CDR3 is CASSLKGTVVDSNQPQHF. CDR3 bases: TGTGCCAGCAGTTTAAAGGGGACAGTGGTGGATAGCAATCAGCCCCAGCATTTT.

This clonotype was seen repeatedly, ten times or more. The chain is built from TRBV29-1 and TRBJ1-2, with TRBD1 as a possible D gene (5 bases). Trimming took off 6 bases at V and 8 bases at J, with 10 bases between the two ends. The germline V gene has CDR1 SQVTM and CDR2 ANQGSEA. This CDR3 spans 10 amino acids. The CDR3 is CSVPGLGYTF. CDR3 sequence (DNA): TGCAGCGTACCAGGGTTAGGCTACACCTTC.

Many counts were recorded for this clonotype. This rearrangement joins TRBV27 to TRBJ1-5, with D possibly being TRBD1 (6 bases). Trimming removed 5 bases at V and 4 bases at J, with 9 bases between. Germline CDR1 reads MNHEY; CDR2 reads SMNVEV (reference sequence). The CDR3 has 13 amino acids. CDR3 nucleotides: TGTGCCAGCAGTCCACAGGGAAATCAGCCCCAGCATTTT. Translation: CASSPQGNQPQHF.

About this clonotype itself: A read error may account for a junction end that differs from germline. This sequence joins TRBV6-2 or TRBV6-3 and TRBJ2-2; possible D gene TRBD2, 6 bases. The CDR3 sequence is 16 residues long. Germline V gene lookup returns CDR1 MNHEY and CDR2 SVGEGT. CDR3 bases: TGTGCCAGCAGTTACTCGACTCTAGCGAACTCCGGGGAGCTGTTTTTT. Amino acid sequence: CASSYSTLANSGELFF.

This clonotype appeared many times. The chain carries TRBV18 and TRBJ2-7; D unclear. The CDR3 totals 13 residues. From germline, CDR1 is KGHSH and CDR2 LQKENI. Trimming shortened V by 5 bases and J by 0 bases, and 8 bases separated the two germline ends. In DNA form, the CDR3 reads TGTGCCAGCTCAGCTCCCAGCTCCTACGAGCAGTACTTC. This gives the protein CASSAPSSYEQYF.

In this sample, this clonotype turned up many times. The V and J genes are TRBV28 and TRBJ2-7, with 11 bases matching TRBD1. J gave up 3 bases and V 7 bases, and 5 bases lay outside the gene matches. This CDR3 comprises 14 residues. CDR1 and CDR2 (germline): MDHEN, SYDVKM. Here the CDR3 DNA reads TGTGCCAGCACTACCGGGACAGGGGGCTACGAGCAGTACTTC. It codes for CASTTGTGGYEQYF.

This clonotype was detected many times. The chain couples TRBV7-8 to TRBJ1-2; D uncertain. V was clipped by 5 bases and J by 9 bases, with 10 bases between them. The CDR3 contains 11 residues. The V gene's germline CDR1 is SGHVS and CDR2 FQNEAQ. CDR3 in DNA: TGTGCCAGCAGCGTCCAGTGGAGCTACACCTTC. Encoded protein: CASSVQWSYTF.